This entry lists 14 T cell receptor beta chains sequenced from one sample in a study of blood T cell repertoires in COVID-19. Profiling relied on immunoSEQ multiplex PCR, and the TCRdb table lists in-frame clones only, not all of them. The sample includes 250,000 to 300,000 clones, 86% seen only once; the top ten take over 9.5%. The sequenced sample consisted of peripheral blood. The origin of the receptors is a woman aged 25-40 years with COVID-19, enrolled during active disease.

The rearrangement joins TRBV6-1 to TRBJ2-5; D is perhaps TRBD1 (5 bases). V dropped 6 bases and J dropped 7 bases, with 15 bases sitting between them. The CDR3 is 13 residues long. Germline V gives CDR1 MNHNS, CDR2 SASEGT. The CDR3 is CASRNPGIATQYF. The CDR3 bases are TGTGCCAGCAGAAACCCAGGGATTGCGACCCAGTACTTC.

The rearrangement joins TRBV6-5 to TRBJ2-1; weak D call: TRBD1 (6 bases). Trimming removed 2 bases at V and 7 bases at J, with 9 bases between. Germline assignment: CDR1 MNHEY and CDR2 SVGAGI. The CDR3 loop spans 13 amino acids. DNA for the CDR3: TGTGCCAGCAGTTACGGACAGTCGAATGAGCAGTTCTTC. Translated: CASSYGQSNEQFF.

The chain joins TRBV20-1 to TRBJ1-2; D is ambiguous. V was shortened by 6 bases and J by 8 bases, with 13 bases between the two germline ends. Germline CDR1 is DFQATT and CDR2 is SNEGSKA (reference sequence). CDR3 size: 11 residues. As DNA, the CDR3 is TGCAGTGCCCGCGGGTCCGAAGGCTACACCTTC. It yields the protein CSARGSEGYTF.

V and J are TRBV9 and TRBJ2-4, with TRBD1 identical over 7 bases. V was clipped by 0 bases and J by 7 bases; unmatched bases: 4. The CDR3 has 14 amino acids. Per the germline V gene, CDR1 is SGDLS and CDR2 is YYNGEE. This CDR3 is CASSVGGGANIQYF. The CDR3 DNA is TGTGCCAGCAGCGTAGGAGGGGGCGCGAACATTCAGTACTTC.

This clone was detected only a few times. This chain links TRBV6-5 with TRBJ1-1; the match to TRBD1 covers 9 bases. V lost 6 bases to trimming and J lost 2 bases; unmatched junction nucleotides: 4. The CDR3 has 14 amino acids. In germline, CDR1 is MNHEY, CDR2 SVGAGI. DNA for the CDR3: TGTGCCAGCAGACTGACAGGGGGTAACACTGAAGCTTTCTTT. This sequence encodes CASRLTGGNTEAFF.

The genes are TRBV24-1 and TRBJ2-5, with 11 bases lining up with TRBD2. Trimming cost V 10 bases and J 5 bases; bases outside gene matches: 17. The CDR3 has 17 residues. The germline CDR1 and CDR2 sequences are KGHDR and SFDVKD. The CDR3 DNA is TGTGCCACGGGGGGGGTGACCGCGACTAGCGGGGTCGAGACCCAGTACTTC. Translated, it gives CATGGVTATSGVETQYF.

The rearrangement uses TRBV7-2 and TRBJ2-7; TRBD1 matches 7 bases. CDR1 SGHTA and CDR2 FQGNSA come from the germline V gene. J lost 3 bases, V lost 1 base, and 9 bases had no gene match. This CDR3 contains 16 residues. This CDR3 is CASSLGARGSHYEQYF. The CDR3 nucleotides read TGTGCCAGCAGCTTAGGAGCCAGGGGGTCCCACTACGAGCAGTACTTC. The variable domain in full, completed from reference TRBV7-2 and TRBJ2-7, reads GAGVSQSPSNKVTEKGKDVELRCDPISGHTALYWYRQSLGQGLEFLIYFQGNSAPDKSGLPSDRFSAERTGGSVSTLTIQRTQQEDSAVYLCASSLGARGSHYEQYFGPGTRLTVT.

This clone was seen a handful of times. The genes are TRBV5-1 and TRBJ1-5, with TRBD1 identical over 9 bases. The CDR3 runs 15 residues. Germline values: CDR1 SGHRS, CDR2 YFSETQ. The trim removed 4 bases at V and 4 bases at J, leaving 6 bases unmatched. CDR3 sequence reads: CASSPGTGRNQPQHF. The CDR3 DNA reads as TGCGCCAGCAGCCCCGGGACAGGGAGGAATCAGCCCCAGCATTTT.

This rearrangement joins TRBV27 to TRBJ1-5; D possibly corresponds to TRBD1 (6 bases). The CDR3 contains 15 residues. V dropped 1 base and J dropped 4 bases, with 11 bases sitting between them. CDR1 MNHEY and CDR2 SMNVEV come from the germline V gene (reference sequence). The CDR3 sequence is CASSLLAGENQPQHF. In nucleotides, the CDR3 is TGTGCCAGCAGTTTATTGGCAGGGGAAAATCAGCCCCAGCATTTT.

The chain employs TRBV27 and TRBJ2-7; 12 nucleotides match TRBD2. The V and J ends lost 3 bases and 4 bases, in that order; junction bases with no gene match: 4. The CDR3 covers 15 residues. Germline CDR1 reads MNHEY; CDR2 reads SMNVEV (reference sequence). For the CDR3, the DNA is TGTGCCAGCAGTTTCGGACTAGCGGGGTCTTACGAGCAGTACTTC. It encodes CASSFGLAGSYEQYF.

This clone has a single count. The J gene is TRBJ1-4, the V gene TRBV6-5, with TRBD1 matching over 8 bases. Germline loops: CDR1 MNHEY, CDR2 SVGAGI. This CDR3 is built from 15 residues. The V and J ends lost 3 bases and 7 bases, in that order; junction bases with no gene match: 7. The CDR3 DNA sequence: TGTGCCAGCAGTTATTCGACAGGGGAGACTGAAAAACTGTTTTTT. Amino acids: CASSYSTGETEKLFF.

The J gene is TRBJ2-1, the V gene TRBV7-9, with D maybe TRBD2 (5 bases). Germline CDR1 and CDR2: SEHNR and FQNEAQ (reference sequence). This CDR3 contains 17 residues. V lost 0 bases, J lost 1 base, and 13 bases lay in between. The CDR3 DNA follows: TGTGCCAGCAGCTTAGCCCGAGGAGGTAGATCCTACAATGAGCAGTTCTTC. The encoded protein is CASSLARGGRSYNEQFF. The complete variable domain, with remaining parts taken from reference TRBV7-9 and TRBJ2-1, reads DTGVSQNPRHKITKRGQNVTFRCDPISEHNRLYWYRQTLGQGPEFLTYFQNEAQLEKSRLLSDRFSAERPKGSFSTLEIQRTEQGDSAMYLCASSLARGGRSYNEQFFGPGTRLTVL.

This clone was picked up one time. The chain carries TRBV5-1 and TRBJ1-3; D is unclear. Looked up from germline, CDR1 is SGHRS and CDR2 is YFSETQ. This CDR3 region has 15 residues. V was clipped by 0 bases and J by 2 bases, with 9 bases between them. The chain's CDR3 is CASSLAGTAGNTIYF. The CDR3 DNA reads as TGCGCCAGCAGCTTGGCCGGAACAGCTGGAAACACCATATATTTT.

V is TRBV11-2 and J is TRBJ2-1; 9 positions match TRBD2. After removal of 5 bases from V and 5 bases from J, the junction contained 13 bases not matched to a gene. CDR1 SGHAT and CDR2 FQNNGV come from the germline V gene. The CDR3 is made up of 17 amino acids. CDR3 residues: CASSLPVRLAGNNEQFF. Written as DNA, the CDR3 is TGTGCCAGCAGCCTTCCCGTCCGGCTAGCGGGGAACAATGAGCAGTTCTTC.